The rows below give T cell receptor beta chains drawn from one sample of a study of T cell changes during pregnancy in multiple sclerosis. Clones were read by immunoSEQ multiplex PCR, and TCRdb kept only the in-frame ones, dropping some. The top ten clones hold roughly 4% of a sample with 35,000 to 45,000 clones, roughly 88% of them seen once. The sample consisted of CD8+ T cells from peripheral blood mononuclear cells, taken in the first trimester of pregnancy. All receptors come from a female donor with multiple sclerosis, enrolled in a pregnancy study. Each CDR3 is given with its conserved first and last residue. A D gene is named only where the DNA matches it firmly.

CDR3 length	V gene	D gene	J gene	CDR3 protein
14	TRBV19	-	TRBJ1-1	CASSRGRGKIEAFF
11	TRBV19	-	TRBJ2-3	CASMGADTQYF
11	TRBV6-6	TRBD1	TRBJ2-5	CASSWPGGQYF
15	TRBV27	TRBD2	TRBJ2-1	CASSPGTSGGAEQFF
14	TRBV30	TRBD2	TRBJ2-1	CAWILAGVYNEQFF
15	TRBV9	-	TRBJ2-1	CASSPGGAGYNEQFF
18	TRBV5-6	-	TRBJ2-5	CASSLMVGVSGSAETQYF
16	TRBV2	-	TRBJ1-3	CASNLRESRAGNTIYF
13	TRBV27	TRBD1	TRBJ1-5	CASSLTGSQPQHF
17	TRBV29-1	-	TRBJ2-1	CSVEGLTGGRFSNEQFF
15	TRBV9	-	TRBJ2-5	CASSVAGTAQETQYF
14	TRBV7-2	-	-	CASSLPNLPYEQYF
12	TRBV7-3	-	TRBJ1-2	CASSSGGTAPTF
16	TRBV30	-	TRBJ1-1	CAWSVTPPGGYTEAFF
14	TRBV19	-	TRBJ1-1	CASSIVQANTEAFF
11	TRBV6-1	-	TRBJ2-5	CASTLGGTQYF
15	TRBV7-9	-	TRBJ1-4	CASSFTTGVDEKLFF
13	TRBV6-5	TRBD1	TRBJ1-1	CASAGTGHTEAFF
16	TRBV15	TRBD1	TRBJ2-4	CATSKDRGSTKNIQYF
16	TRBV9	TRBD1	TRBJ2-7	CASSVAADRVVYEQYF
14	TRBV7-3	-	TRBJ1-5	CASSLKWSFRPQHF
15	TRBV4-1	TRBD1	TRBJ1-1	CASSQLTGGDTEAFF
15	TRBV9	TRBD2	TRBJ2-1	CASSAGTSGSDEQFF
15	TRBV15	-	TRBJ2-3	CATSSNRVITDTQYF
19	TRBV6-1	TRBD2	TRBJ2-7	CASSEAGTSGAYLTYEQYF
16	TRBV18	-	TRBJ1-5	CASSRLRTRASQPQHF
17	TRBV4-1	TRBD2	TRBJ2-1	CASSHLSSGGRNNEQFF
15	TRBV9	TRBD2	TRBJ2-2	CASRPSGGASGELFF
14	TRBV7-6	TRBD2	TRBJ2-7	CASSVGGSVYEQYF
15	TRBV9	-	TRBJ2-5	CASSRGGQRGETQYF
16	TRBV4-3	TRBD2	TRBJ2-3	CASSLFSAGTPVTQYF
14	TRBV6-1	-	TRBJ2-7	CASSEVGLSYEQYF
13	TRBV6-5	-	TRBJ1-1	CASRTGWISEAFF
13	TRBV10-3	-	TRBJ1-1	CAISETGDTEAFF
15	TRBV4-3	TRBD1	-	CASSQGTGDSYEQYF
13	TRBV6-1	-	TRBJ2-7	CASSEGSAYEQYF
13	TRBV30	TRBD2	TRBJ2-5	CAWSWEGPETQYF
14	TRBV6-4	-	TRBJ2-2	CASSPAGDTGELFF
14	TRBV27	TRBD2	TRBJ2-2	CASSAGLAAGELFF
14	TRBV2	TRBD1	TRBJ2-7	CASSWTGGRYEQYF
14	TRBV6-5	TRBD1	TRBJ1-1	CASRDRGRNTEAFF
15	TRBV2	-	TRBJ2-7	CASSLATSTVYEQYF